Below are 2 T cell receptor beta chains sequenced from a single sample in a study of T cell repertoires in cytomegalovirus infection. TCRdb called the reads again in MiXCR, with one record for every CDR3 protein. The sample holds some 440,000 distinct CDR3 sequences, roughly a third seen once. Sequencing was performed on PBMCs. These receptors came from a human donor in good health (CMV status not recorded). Some clones in this sample may be carry-over from other donors' samples.

Remarks on this clonotype: One end of the junction fails to match germline, which may point to a read error. As DNA, the CDR3 is TGTGCCAGCAGCTTAATCTTCGGGGGTTATGAGCAGTTATTC. Protein product: CASSLIFGGYEQLF. The V call is TRBV7-2, the J call TRBJ2-1, with a possible D match to TRBD2 (6 bases). CDR1 is SGHTA, CDR2 FQGNSA, per germline. This CDR3 region has 14 residues.

This clonotype was counted once. A junction boundary mismatches the germline segment, possibly from a read error. The gene calls are TRBV6-1 and TRBJ1-3; no firm D call. Germline assignment: CDR1 MNHNS and CDR2 SASEGT. This CDR3 spans 16 amino acids. The CDR3 sequence: CASSEYSSGSGNTINF. The CDR3 coding sequence is TGTGCCAGCAGTGAATACTCCAGTGGCTCTGGAAACACCATAAATTTT.